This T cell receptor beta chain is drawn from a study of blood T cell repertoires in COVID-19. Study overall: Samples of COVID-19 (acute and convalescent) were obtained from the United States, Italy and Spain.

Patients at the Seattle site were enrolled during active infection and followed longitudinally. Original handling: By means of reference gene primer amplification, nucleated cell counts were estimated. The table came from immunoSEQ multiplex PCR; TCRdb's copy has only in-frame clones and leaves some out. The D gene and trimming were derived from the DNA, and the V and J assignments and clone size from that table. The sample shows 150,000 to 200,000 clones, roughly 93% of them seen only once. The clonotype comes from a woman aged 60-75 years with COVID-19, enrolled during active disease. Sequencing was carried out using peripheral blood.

The CDR3 here is CASSYWTGEKNTQYF. CDR3 nucleotides: TGTGCCAGCAGCTATTGGACAGGGGAAAAAAATACGCAGTATTTT. V is TRBV5-6 and J is TRBJ2-3; 9 nucleotides match TRBD1. Germline V gene sequence: CDR1 SGHDT, CDR2 YYEEEE. The length of the CDR3 is 15 residues. The ends lost 3 bases at V and 7 bases at J; junction bases unmatched: 9.